This T cell receptor (beta chain) was sequenced during a study of human T cells and chemical hapten exposure. Trimming pared 0 bases from V and 7 bases from J, leaving 9 bases between. The CDR3 has 13 residues. CDR1 and CDR2 (germline): SGHAT, FQNNGV. This clonotype was seen at least ten times. MiXCR was run by TCRdb on the RACE reads, yielding one entry per CDR3 protein. This table holds more than 300,000 distinct CDR3 sequences, approximately 5.1% found once. The time point denotes: pre-sensitization, week 0. Specified treatment: therapeutic diphenylcyclopropenone sensitization with weekly scalp DPC.

This receptor was obtained from a woman aged 45-65 years with alopecia areata. Some clones in this sample may be carry-over from other donors' samples. The chain recombines TRBV11-2 with TRBJ1-2; D is unclear. This specimen consisted of whole blood, obtained in connection with sensitization to the hapten diphenylcyclopropenone (DPC). Here the CDR3 DNA reads TGTGCCAGCAGCTTAGAGGCGAAAGGTGGCTACACCTTC. Encoded protein: CASSLEAKGGYTF.